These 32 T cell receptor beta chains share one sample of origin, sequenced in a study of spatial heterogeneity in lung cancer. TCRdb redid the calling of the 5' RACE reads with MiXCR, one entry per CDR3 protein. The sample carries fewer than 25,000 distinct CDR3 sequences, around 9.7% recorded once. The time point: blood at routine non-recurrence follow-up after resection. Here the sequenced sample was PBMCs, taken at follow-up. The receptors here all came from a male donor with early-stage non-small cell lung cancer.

The CDR3 nucleotides read TGCGCCAGCAGCCTGGGACAGAACTTGGACAATGAGCAGTTCTTC. This codes for CASSLGQNLDNEQFF. The chain combines TRBV5-1 with TRBJ2-1; TRBD1 matches at 7 bases. With V trimmed by 4 bases and J by 5 bases, 9 bases remained unmatched. CDR1 and CDR2 from the germline V gene are SGHRS and YFSETQ. There are 15 residues in the CDR3.

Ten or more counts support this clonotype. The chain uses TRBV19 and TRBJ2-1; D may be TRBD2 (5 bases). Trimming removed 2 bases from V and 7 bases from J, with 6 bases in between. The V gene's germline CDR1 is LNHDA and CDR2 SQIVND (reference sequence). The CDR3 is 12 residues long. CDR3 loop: CASSIRRNEQFF. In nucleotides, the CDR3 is TGTGCCAGTAGTATAAGGAGGAATGAGCAGTTCTTC.

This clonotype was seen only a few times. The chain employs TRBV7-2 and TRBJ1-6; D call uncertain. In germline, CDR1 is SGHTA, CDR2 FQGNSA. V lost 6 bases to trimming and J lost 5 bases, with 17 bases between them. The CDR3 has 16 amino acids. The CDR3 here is CASRTRSGRDNSPLHF. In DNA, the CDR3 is TGTGCCAGCAGGACCCGAAGCGGGAGGGATAATTCACCCCTCCACTTT.

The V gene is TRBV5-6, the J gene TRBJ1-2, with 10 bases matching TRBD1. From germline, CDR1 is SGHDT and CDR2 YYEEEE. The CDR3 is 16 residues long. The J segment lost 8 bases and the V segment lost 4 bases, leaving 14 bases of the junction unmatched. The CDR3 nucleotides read TGTGCCAGCAGCACCCGACAGGGGGCGCGTCCTAGGGGCTACACCTTC. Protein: CASSTRQGARPRGYTF.

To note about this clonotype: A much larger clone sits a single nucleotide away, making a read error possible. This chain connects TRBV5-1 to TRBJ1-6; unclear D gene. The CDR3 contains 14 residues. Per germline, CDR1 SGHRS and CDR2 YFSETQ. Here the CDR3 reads CVSSLEGNNSPLHF. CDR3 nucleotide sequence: TGCGTCAGCAGCTTGGAAGGGAATAATTCACCCCTCCACTTT.

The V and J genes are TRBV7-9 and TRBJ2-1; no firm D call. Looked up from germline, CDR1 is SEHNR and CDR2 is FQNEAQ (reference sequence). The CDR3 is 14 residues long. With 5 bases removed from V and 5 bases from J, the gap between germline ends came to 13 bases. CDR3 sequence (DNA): TGTGCCAGCAGCGGAGCTTATGCTGACAATGAGCAGTTCTTC. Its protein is CASSGAYADNEQFF.

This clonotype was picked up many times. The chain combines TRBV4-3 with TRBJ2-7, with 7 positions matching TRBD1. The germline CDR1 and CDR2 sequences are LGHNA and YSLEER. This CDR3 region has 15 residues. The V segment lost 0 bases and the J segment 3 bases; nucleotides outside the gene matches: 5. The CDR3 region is CASSQDGDSDYEQYF. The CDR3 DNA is TGCGCCAGCAGCCAAGACGGGGACAGTGACTACGAGCAGTACTTC.

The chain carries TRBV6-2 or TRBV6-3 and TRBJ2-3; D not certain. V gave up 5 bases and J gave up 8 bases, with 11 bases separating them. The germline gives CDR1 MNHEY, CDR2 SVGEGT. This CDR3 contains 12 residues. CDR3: CASSPNFGTQYF. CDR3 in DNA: TGTGCCAGCAGTCCTAATTTCGGTACGCAGTATTTT.

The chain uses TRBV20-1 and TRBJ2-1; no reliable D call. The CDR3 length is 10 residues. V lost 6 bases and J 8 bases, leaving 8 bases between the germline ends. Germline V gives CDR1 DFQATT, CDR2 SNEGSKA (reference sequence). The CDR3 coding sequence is TGCAGTGCCAGTACGGATGAGCAGTTCTTC. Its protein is CSASTDEQFF.

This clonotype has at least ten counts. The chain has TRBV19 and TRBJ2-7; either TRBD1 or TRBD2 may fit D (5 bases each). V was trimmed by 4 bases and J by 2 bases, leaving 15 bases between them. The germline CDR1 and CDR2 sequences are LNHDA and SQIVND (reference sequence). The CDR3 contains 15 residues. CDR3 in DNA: TGTGCCAGTAGTACCTCCGGGACCCAAACCTACGAGCAGTACTTC. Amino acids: CASSTSGTQTYEQYF.

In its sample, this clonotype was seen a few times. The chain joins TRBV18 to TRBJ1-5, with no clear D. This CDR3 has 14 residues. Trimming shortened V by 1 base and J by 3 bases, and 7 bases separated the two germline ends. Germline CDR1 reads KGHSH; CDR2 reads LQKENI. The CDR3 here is CASSPQGNNQPQHF. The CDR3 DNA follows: TGTGCCAGCTCACCACAGGGTAACAATCAGCCCCAGCATTTT.

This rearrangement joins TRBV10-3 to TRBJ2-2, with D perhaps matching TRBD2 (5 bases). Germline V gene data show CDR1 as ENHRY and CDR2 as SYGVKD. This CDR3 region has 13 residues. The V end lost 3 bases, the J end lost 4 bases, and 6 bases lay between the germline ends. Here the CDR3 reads CAISDAGTGELFF. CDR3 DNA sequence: TGTGCCATCAGTGACGCGGGCACCGGGGAGCTGTTTTTT.

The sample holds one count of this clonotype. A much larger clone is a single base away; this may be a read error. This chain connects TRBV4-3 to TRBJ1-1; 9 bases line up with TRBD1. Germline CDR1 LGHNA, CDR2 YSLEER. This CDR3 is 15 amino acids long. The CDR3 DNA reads TGCCCCAGCAGCCAGAAGACAGGGGGGTTAACTGAAGCTTTCTTT. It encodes CPSSQKTGGLTEAFF.

This chain's CDR3 is CASSYSLQKARRGYNSPLHF. For the CDR3, the DNA is TGTGCCAGCAGTTACTCTCTACAGAAGGCCCGCAGAGGGTATAATTCACCCCTCCACTTT. The J gene is TRBJ1-6, the V gene TRBV6-6, with unresolved D. V was cut by 0 bases and J by 4 bases, with 22 bases left in between. The CDR3 length is 20 residues. Germline assignment: CDR1 MNHNY and CDR2 SVGAGI (reference sequence).

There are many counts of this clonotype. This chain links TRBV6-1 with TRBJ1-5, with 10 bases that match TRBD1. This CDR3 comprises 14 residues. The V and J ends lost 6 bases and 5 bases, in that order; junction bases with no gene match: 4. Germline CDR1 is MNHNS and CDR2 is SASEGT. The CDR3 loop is CASSSTGGHQPQHF. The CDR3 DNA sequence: TGTGCCAGCAGCTCGACAGGGGGCCATCAGCCCCAGCATTTT.

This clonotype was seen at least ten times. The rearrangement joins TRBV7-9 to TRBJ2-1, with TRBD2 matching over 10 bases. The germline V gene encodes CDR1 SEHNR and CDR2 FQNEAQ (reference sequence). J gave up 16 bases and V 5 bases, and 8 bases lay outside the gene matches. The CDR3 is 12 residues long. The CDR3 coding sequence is TGTGCCAGCAGCCCCGGACTAGCGGTGCCCTTCTTC. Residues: CASSPGLAVPFF.

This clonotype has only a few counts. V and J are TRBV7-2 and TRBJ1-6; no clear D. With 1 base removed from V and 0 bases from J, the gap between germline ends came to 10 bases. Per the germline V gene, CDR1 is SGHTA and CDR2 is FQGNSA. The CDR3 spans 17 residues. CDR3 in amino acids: CASSLEPRSSYNSPLHF. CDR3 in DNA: TGTGCCAGCAGCTTAGAGCCCCGGAGCTCCTATAATTCACCCCTCCACTTT. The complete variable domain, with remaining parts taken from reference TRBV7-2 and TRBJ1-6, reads GAGVSQSPSNKVTEKGKDVELRCDPISGHTALYWYRQSLGQGLEFLIYFQGNSAPDKSGLPSDRFSAERTGGSVSTLTIQRTQQEDSAVYLCASSLEPRSSYNSPLHFGNGTRLTVT.

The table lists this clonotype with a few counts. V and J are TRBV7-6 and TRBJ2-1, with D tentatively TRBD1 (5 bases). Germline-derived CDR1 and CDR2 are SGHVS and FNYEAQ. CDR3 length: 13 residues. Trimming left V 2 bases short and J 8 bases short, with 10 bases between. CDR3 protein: CASSLNEGDEQFF. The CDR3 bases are TGTGCCAGCAGCTTAAATGAAGGGGATGAGCAGTTCTTC.

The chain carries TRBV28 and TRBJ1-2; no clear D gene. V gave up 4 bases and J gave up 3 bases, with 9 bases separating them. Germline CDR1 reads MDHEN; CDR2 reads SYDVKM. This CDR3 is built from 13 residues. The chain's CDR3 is CASSYPGYYGYTF. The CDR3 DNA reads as TGTGCCAGCAGTTACCCTGGATACTATGGCTACACCTTC.

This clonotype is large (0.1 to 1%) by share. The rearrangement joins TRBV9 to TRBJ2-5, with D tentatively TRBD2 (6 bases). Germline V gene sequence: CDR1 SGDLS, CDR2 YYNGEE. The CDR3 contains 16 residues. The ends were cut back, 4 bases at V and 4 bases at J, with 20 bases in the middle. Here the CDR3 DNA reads TGTGCCAGCAGCCCCCGGGACTGGAACACCCCAGAGACCCAGTACTTC. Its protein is CASSPRDWNTPETQYF.

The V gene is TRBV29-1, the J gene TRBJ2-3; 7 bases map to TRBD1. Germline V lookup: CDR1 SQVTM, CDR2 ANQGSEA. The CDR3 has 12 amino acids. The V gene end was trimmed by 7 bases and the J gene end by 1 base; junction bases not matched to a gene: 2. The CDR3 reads CSADRGTDTQYF. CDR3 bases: TGCAGCGCCGACAGGGGCACAGATACGCAGTATTTT.

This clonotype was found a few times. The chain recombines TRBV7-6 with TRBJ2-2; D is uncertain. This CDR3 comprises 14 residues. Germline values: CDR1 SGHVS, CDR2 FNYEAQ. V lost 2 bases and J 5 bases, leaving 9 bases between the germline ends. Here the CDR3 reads CASSLMVATGELFF. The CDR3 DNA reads TGTGCCAGCAGCTTAATGGTGGCAACCGGGGAGCTGTTTTTT.

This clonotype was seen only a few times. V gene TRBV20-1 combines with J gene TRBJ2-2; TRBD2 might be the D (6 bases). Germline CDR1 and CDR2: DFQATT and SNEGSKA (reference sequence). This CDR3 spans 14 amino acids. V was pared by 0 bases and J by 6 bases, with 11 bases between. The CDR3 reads CSARDLRRAGELFF. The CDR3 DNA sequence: TGCAGTGCTAGAGATCTTCGGAGGGCCGGGGAGCTGTTTTTT.

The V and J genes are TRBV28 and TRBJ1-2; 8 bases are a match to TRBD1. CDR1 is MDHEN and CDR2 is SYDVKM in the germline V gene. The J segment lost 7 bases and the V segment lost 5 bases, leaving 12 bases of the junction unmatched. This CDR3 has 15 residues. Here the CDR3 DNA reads TGTGCCAGCAGTCGCCAGGACAGGGTGGCTACTGGCTACACCTTC. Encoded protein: CASSRQDRVATGYTF.

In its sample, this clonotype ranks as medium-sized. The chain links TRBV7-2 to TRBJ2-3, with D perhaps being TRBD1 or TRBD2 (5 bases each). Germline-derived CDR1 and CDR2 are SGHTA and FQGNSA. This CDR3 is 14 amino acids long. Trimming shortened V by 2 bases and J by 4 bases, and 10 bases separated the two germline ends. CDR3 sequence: CASSLFGTADTQYF. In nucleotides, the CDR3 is TGTGCCAGCAGCTTATTTGGGACGGCAGATACGCAGTATTTT.

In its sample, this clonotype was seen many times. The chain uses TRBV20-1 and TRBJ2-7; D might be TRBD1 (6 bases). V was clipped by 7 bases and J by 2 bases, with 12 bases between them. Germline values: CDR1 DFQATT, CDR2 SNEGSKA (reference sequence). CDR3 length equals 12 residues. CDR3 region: CSVRRGAYEQYF. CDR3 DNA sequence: TGCAGTGTACGCAGGGGAGCCTACGAGCAGTACTTC.

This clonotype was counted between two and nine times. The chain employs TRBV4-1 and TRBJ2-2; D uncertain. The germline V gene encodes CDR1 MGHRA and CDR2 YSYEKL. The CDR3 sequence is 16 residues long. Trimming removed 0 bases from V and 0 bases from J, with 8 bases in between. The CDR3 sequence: CASSQDLLANTGELFF. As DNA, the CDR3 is TGCGCCAGCAGCCAAGATCTGTTGGCGAACACCGGGGAGCTGTTTTTT.

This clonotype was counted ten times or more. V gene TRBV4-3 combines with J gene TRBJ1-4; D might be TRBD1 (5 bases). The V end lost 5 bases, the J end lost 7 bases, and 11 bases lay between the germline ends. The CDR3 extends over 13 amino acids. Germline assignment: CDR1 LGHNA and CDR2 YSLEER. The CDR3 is CASSTREREKLFF. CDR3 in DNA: TGCGCCAGCAGCACCAGGGAGCGTGAAAAACTGTTTTTT.

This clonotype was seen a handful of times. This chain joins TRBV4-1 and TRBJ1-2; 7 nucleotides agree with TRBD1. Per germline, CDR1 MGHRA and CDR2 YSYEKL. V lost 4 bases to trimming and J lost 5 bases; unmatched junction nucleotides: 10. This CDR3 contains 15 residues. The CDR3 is CASSPGGGGVYGYTF. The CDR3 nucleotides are TGCGCCAGCAGCCCAGGTGGAGGGGGCGTTTATGGCTACACCTTC.

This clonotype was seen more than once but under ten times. CDR3 amino acids: CASSSTDSPLHF. The CDR3 nucleotides are TGTGCCAGCAGTTCGACAGATTCACCCCTCCACTTT. The V gene is TRBV12-3 or TRBV12-4, the J gene TRBJ1-6, with D maybe TRBD1 (5 bases). V lost 4 bases and J 8 bases, leaving 6 bases between the germline ends. This CDR3 is 12 amino acids long.

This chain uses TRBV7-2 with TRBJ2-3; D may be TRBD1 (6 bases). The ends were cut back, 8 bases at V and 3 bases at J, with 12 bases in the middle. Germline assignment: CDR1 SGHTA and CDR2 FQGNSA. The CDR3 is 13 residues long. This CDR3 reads CASVLQGTDTQYF. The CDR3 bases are TGTGCCAGCGTTCTACAGGGAACAGATACGCAGTATTTT.

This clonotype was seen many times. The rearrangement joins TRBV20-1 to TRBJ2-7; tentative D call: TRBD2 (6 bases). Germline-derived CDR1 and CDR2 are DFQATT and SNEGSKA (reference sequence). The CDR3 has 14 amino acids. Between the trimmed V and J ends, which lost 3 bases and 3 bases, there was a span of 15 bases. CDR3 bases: TGCAGTGCTAGGTTGTCAGGTAGCGGCTACGAGCAGTACTTC. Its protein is CSARLSGSGYEQYF.